This T cell receptor (beta chain) is drawn from a study of T cells in Graves' hyperthyroidism and ophthalmopathy. Per germline, CDR1 SGHTA and CDR2 FQGNSA. This CDR3 region has 16 residues. V shed 5 bases, J shed 7 bases, and the junction held 14 bases outside the gene matches. This clonotype appeared a few times. TCR beta CDR3 regions were amplified from RNA transcripts. Primed by the HTBI set, a first-round RT-PCR was run on the TCR CDR3. MiXCR was run by TCRdb on the multiplex PCR reads, yielding one entry per CDR3 protein. The sample has roughly 520,000 distinct CDR3 sequences, approximately 25% seen once; the top ten hold roughly 12%.

What was sequenced was blood. The source is a young woman with Graves' ophthalmopathy. The chain recombines TRBV7-2 with TRBJ2-3, with TRBD2 identical over 8 bases. In DNA, the CDR3 is TGTGCCAGCAGCCCATACGGGGGGGCGTCCCCTTATACGCAGTATTTT. This gives the protein CASSPYGGASPYTQYF.